This T cell receptor (beta chain) was recorded in a study of OX40 agonist ivuxolimab in advanced cancers. Study-wide points: The study did not work out the antigen specificity of the expanded peripheral T cells. Low normalized T-cell clonal expansion was also seen in some nonresponders. Doses of 0.1 to 3.0 mg/kg were accompanied by clonal expansion of CD4+ and CD8+ blood T cells by week 6.

Germline CDR1 reads MNHNY; CDR2 reads SVGAGI (reference sequence). With 3 bases clipped from V and 11 bases from J, the junction kept 11 bases outside the gene matches. The CDR3 totals 14 residues. Comments on this clone: Antigen specificity is unknown.

The protocol was immunoSEQ multiplex PCR, while the TCRdb copy is restricted to in-frame clones and leaves out a portion. The sample records about 100,000 clones, 90% being singletons. The rearrangement uses TRBV6-6 and TRBJ2-5; 8 bases line up with TRBD2. This clonotype originated in an adult with an advanced solid tumor such as melanoma, head and neck, liver or kidney cancer. This specimen consisted of CD4+ or CD8+ T cells sorted from blood, obtained in a trial of the OX40 agonist ivuxolimab. Here the CDR3 reads CASSYSGEREKQYF. The DNA for the CDR3 is TGTGCCAGCAGTTATAGCGGCGAGCGGGAGAAGCAGTACTTC.